Each of the 19 T cell receptor beta chains below was sequenced from the same sample in a study of blood T cell repertoires in COVID-19 (dated by TCRdb to the early 2020s). Library preparation was by the immunoSEQ multiplex PCR assay. Not all clones reach the TCRdb copy of this immuneACCESS table, which keeps in-frame sequences only. Checked studies attribute under half of the gap to unresolved V genes and leave the rest unexplained. In all, the sample holds about 210,000 clones, and around 81% of those were seen once. Of the sample, 8% to 9% is held by the ten largest clones. Sequenced material: PBMCs or T cells enriched from blood (not recorded which). These receptors were collected from a woman in her 50s with acute COVID-19.

The rearrangement uses TRBV5-8 and TRBJ2-5; D is uncertain. CDR3 length: 13 amino acids. V lost 4 bases, J lost 1 base, and 8 bases lay in between. The V gene's germline CDR1 is SGHTS and CDR2 YDEGEE. The CDR3: CASSPRFQETQYF. The DNA for the CDR3 is TGTGCCAGCAGCCCCAGATTCCAAGAGACCCAGTACTTC.

CDR3 sequence reads: CASSGNRGRQPQHF. The CDR3, as DNA: TGTGCCAGCAGCGGTAACAGGGGAAGGCAGCCCCAGCATTTT. The chain has TRBV7-2 and TRBJ1-5; 7 bases align to TRBD1. This CDR3 has 14 amino acids. Germline-derived CDR1 and CDR2 are SGHTA and FQGNSA. Germline trimming cut 5 bases from V and 7 bases from J; bases unmatched to any gene: 8.

This sequence joins TRBV4-3 and TRBJ2-5; D gene uncertain. Germline V gene data show CDR1 as LGHNA and CDR2 as YSLEER. Trimming left V 0 bases short and J 4 bases short, with 6 bases between. There are 13 residues in the CDR3. The DNA for the CDR3 is TGCGCCAGCAGCCAAGAGGCCCGAGAGACCCAGTACTTC. Its protein is CASSQEARETQYF.

A single count supports this clone. This sequence joins TRBV7-2 and TRBJ2-1, with D possibly being TRBD1 (6 bases). V was clipped by 1 base and J by 5 bases, with 12 bases between them. CDR3 size: 15 residues. CDR1 is SGHTA, CDR2 FQGNSA, per germline. CDR3 amino acids: CASSLVQGTHNEQFF. The CDR3 nucleotides read TGTGCCAGCAGCTTAGTTCAGGGGACACACAATGAGCAGTTCTTC.

V usage is TRBV18 and J usage is TRBJ1-5, with D possibly TRBD1 on 5 matching bases. The germline V and J ends were trimmed by 3 bases and 1 base, with 7 bases remaining between them. Germline CDR1 reads KGHSH; CDR2 reads LQKENI. The CDR3 runs to 14 residues. The CDR3 is CASSPGQSNQPQHF. The CDR3 bases are TGTGCCAGCTCACCGGGGCAGAGCAATCAGCCCCAGCATTTT.

The chain employs TRBV6-6 and TRBJ1-2; unclear D gene. CDR3 size: 11 residues. CDR1 MNHNY and CDR2 SVGAGI come from the germline V gene (reference sequence). The V end lost 7 bases, the J end lost 4 bases, and 7 bases lay between the germline ends. CDR3 in amino acids: CASTEVYGYTF. CDR3 sequence (DNA): TGTGCCAGCACGGAGGTCTATGGCTACACCTTC.

The chain employs TRBV19 and TRBJ1-5, with 10 bases matching TRBD1. Germline loops: CDR1 LNHDA, CDR2 SQIVND (reference sequence). CDR3 size: 16 residues. The trim removed 6 bases at V and 5 bases at J, leaving 10 bases unmatched. CDR3 protein: CASRPGTGESYQPQHF. CDR3 sequence (DNA): TGTGCCAGTAGACCCGGGACAGGGGAGTCTTATCAGCCCCAGCATTTT. Using reference TRBV19 and TRBJ1-5 for the parts outside the CDR3, the full variable domain is DGGITQSPKYLFRKEGQNVTLSCEQNLNHDAMYWYRQDPGQGLRLIYYSQIVNDFQKGDIAEGYSVSREKKESFPLTVTSAQKNPTAFYLCASRPGTGESYQPQHFGDGTRLSIL.

V is TRBV7-2 and J is TRBJ2-2; perhaps TRBD2 as D (6 bases). Germline V gives CDR1 SGHTA, CDR2 FQGNSA. The CDR3 totals 15 residues. The V end was cut by 1 base, the J end by 10 bases, with 16 bases between. The CDR3 DNA is TGTGCCAGCAGCTTAGTCGGTAGCGGCGGCGAGGAGCTGTTTTTT. Translating it yields CASSLVGSGGEELFF.

V gene TRBV7-2 combines with J gene TRBJ2-3; no reliable D call. Germline loops: CDR1 SGHTA, CDR2 FQGNSA. V shed 7 bases and J shed 4 bases, with 9 bases lying between them. This CDR3 has 12 amino acids. CDR3 protein: CASTFRSDTQYF. The DNA of the CDR3 is TGTGCCAGCACCTTCAGGTCAGATACGCAGTATTTT.

The V gene is TRBV9, the J gene TRBJ2-1, with 9 bases identical to TRBD2. J gave up 0 bases and V 0 bases, and 4 bases lay outside the gene matches. From germline, CDR1 is SGDLS and CDR2 YYNGEE. The CDR3 covers 17 residues. The CDR3 is CASSVAGTSISYNEQFF. The CDR3 nucleotides read TGTGCCAGCAGCGTAGCTGGGACTAGCATCTCCTACAATGAGCAGTTCTTC.

The genes are TRBV24-1 and TRBJ2-5; D is possibly TRBD1 (5 bases). Germline CDR1 reads KGHDR; CDR2 reads SFDVKD. The CDR3 is made up of 15 amino acids. V shed 4 bases and J shed 4 bases, with 15 bases lying between them. The CDR3 coding sequence is TGTGCCACCAGTGACGGACATTTGGGTGGAGAGACCCAGTACTTC. It translates to CATSDGHLGGETQYF.

This chain links TRBV7-8 with TRBJ2-2; 9 nucleotides agree with TRBD2. The CDR3 loop spans 16 amino acids. Unmatched junction bases numbered 6, after V lost 4 bases and J lost 3 bases. Germline V CDR1 and CDR2: SGHVS, FQNEAQ. CDR3 DNA: TGTGCCAGCAGCTCAGCGGGACTAGCCGACACCGGGGAGCTGTTTTTT. Protein: CASSSAGLADTGELFF.

The V and J genes are TRBV2 and TRBJ1-5, with a tentative D call TRBD1 (5 bases). The CDR3 runs 13 residues. Trimming took 7 bases from V and 4 from J, leaving 11 bases between them. Germline loops: CDR1 SNHLY, CDR2 FYNNEI. The CDR3 spells CASNDGGNQPQHF. The CDR3 DNA reads as TGTGCCAGCAATGACGGGGGAAATCAGCCCCAGCATTTT.

The CDR3 nucleotides read TGTGCCAGCGGCCGGGACACCGCGTACAATGAGCAGTTCTTC. This gives the protein CASGRDTAYNEQFF. The J gene is TRBJ2-1, the V gene TRBV7-2, with D possibly matching TRBD1 (6 bases). V was trimmed by 8 bases and J by 4 bases, leaving 15 bases between them. Germline CDR1 reads SGHTA; CDR2 reads FQGNSA. CDR3 length equals 14 residues.

As for this clone: Additional DNA sequences in this sample encode the identical CDR3. V usage is TRBV28 and J usage is TRBJ1-3; 9 bases map to TRBD1. V gave up 3 bases and J gave up 4 bases; unmatched junction bases: 7. Germline V gives CDR1 MDHEN, CDR2 SYDVKM. The CDR3 extends over 16 amino acids. The CDR3 protein is CASSLYGTGLGNTIYF. Written as DNA, the CDR3 is TGTGCCAGCAGTTTGTACGGGACAGGGCTAGGAAACACCATATATTTT.

The chain is built from TRBV2 and TRBJ2-5; the D gene is possibly TRBD1 (5 bases). The CDR3 extends over 14 amino acids. Trimming took off 3 bases at V and 5 bases at J, with 13 bases between the two ends. Germline assignment: CDR1 SNHLY and CDR2 FYNNEI. The CDR3 DNA reads TGTGCCAGCAGTGATGGGGCAGGGCGCGAGACCCAGTACTTC. Translated, it gives CASSDGAGRETQYF.

This clone was counted between two and nine times. The chain links TRBV20-1 to TRBJ1-1; tentative D call: TRBD1 (5 bases). This CDR3 region has 11 residues. The germline gives CDR1 DFQATT, CDR2 SNEGSKA (reference sequence). V was shortened by 6 bases and J by 8 bases, with 13 bases between the two germline ends. DNA for the CDR3: TGCAGTGCCGGGGGAGGGAGGGAAGCTTTCTTT. Translation gives CSAGGGREAFF.

The chain carries TRBV2 and TRBJ1-4; a weak D match, TRBD1 (5 bases). Germline lookup yields CDR1 SNHLY and CDR2 FYNNEI. V lost 0 bases and J 7 bases, leaving 12 bases between the germline ends. This CDR3 comprises 15 residues. The CDR3 coding sequence is TGTGCCAGCAGTGAAGCATGGAGACAGAGTGAAAAACTGTTTTTT. Protein product: CASSEAWRQSEKLFF.

V usage is TRBV19 and J usage is TRBJ1-5, with unresolved D. The V end was cut by 0 bases, the J end by 1 base, with 4 bases between. Germline CDR1 is LNHDA and CDR2 is SQIVND (reference sequence). The CDR3 extends over 14 amino acids. Here the CDR3 reads CASSIDRSNQPQHF. The CDR3 DNA sequence: TGTGCCAGTAGTATAGACAGGAGCAATCAGCCCCAGCATTTT. The complete variable domain, with remaining parts taken from reference TRBV19 and TRBJ1-5, reads DGGITQSPKYLFRKEGQNVTLSCEQNLNHDAMYWYRQDPGQGLRLIYYSQIVNDFQKGDIAEGYSVSREKKESFPLTVTSAQKNPTAFYLCASSIDRSNQPQHFGDGTRLSIL.